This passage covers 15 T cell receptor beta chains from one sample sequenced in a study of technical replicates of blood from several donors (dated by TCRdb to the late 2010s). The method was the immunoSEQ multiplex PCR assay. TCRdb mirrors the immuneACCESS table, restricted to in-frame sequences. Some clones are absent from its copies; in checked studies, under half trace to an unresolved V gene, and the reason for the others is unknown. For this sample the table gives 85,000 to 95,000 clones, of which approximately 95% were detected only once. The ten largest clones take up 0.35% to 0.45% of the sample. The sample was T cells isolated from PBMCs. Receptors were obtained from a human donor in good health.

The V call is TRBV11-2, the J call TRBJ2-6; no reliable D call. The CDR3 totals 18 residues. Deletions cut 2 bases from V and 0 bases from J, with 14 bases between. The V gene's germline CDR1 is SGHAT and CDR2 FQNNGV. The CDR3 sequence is CASSLSRQIYSGANVLTF. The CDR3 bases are TGTGCCAGCAGCTTATCGCGACAAATTTACTCTGGGGCCAACGTCCTGACTTTC.

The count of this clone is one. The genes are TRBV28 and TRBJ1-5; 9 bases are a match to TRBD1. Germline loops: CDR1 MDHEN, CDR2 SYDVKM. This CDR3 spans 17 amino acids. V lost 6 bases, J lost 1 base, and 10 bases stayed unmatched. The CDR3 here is CASRIQGAARSNQPQHF. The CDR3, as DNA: TGTGCCAGCAGGATACAGGGGGCGGCCAGGAGCAATCAGCCCCAGCATTTT.

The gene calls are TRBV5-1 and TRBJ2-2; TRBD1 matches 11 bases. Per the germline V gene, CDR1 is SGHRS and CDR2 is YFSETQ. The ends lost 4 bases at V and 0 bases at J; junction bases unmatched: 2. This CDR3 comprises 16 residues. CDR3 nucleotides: TGCGCCAGCAGCAGGACAGGGGGCGCGAACACCGGGGAGCTGTTTTTT. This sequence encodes CASSRTGGANTGELFF.

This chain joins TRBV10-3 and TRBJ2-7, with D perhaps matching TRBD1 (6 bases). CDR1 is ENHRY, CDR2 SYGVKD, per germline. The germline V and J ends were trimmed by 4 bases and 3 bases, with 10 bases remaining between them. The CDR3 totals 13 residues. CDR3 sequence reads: CAISARGGYEQYF. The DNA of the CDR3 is TGTGCCATCAGTGCCAGGGGCGGCTACGAGCAGTACTTC.

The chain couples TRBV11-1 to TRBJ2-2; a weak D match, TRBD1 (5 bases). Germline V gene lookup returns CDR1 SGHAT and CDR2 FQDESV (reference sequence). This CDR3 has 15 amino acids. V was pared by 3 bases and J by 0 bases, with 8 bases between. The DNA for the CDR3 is TGTGCCAGCAGCTTGGGGCTCTCGAACACCGGGGAGCTGTTTTTT. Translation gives CASSLGLSNTGELFF.

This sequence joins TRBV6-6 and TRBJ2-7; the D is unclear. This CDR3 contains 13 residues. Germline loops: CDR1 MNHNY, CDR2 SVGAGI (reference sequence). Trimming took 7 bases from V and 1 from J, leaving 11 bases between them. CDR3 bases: TGTGCCAGCACCCCAACCGGGTCCTACGAGCAGTACTTC. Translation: CASTPTGSYEQYF.

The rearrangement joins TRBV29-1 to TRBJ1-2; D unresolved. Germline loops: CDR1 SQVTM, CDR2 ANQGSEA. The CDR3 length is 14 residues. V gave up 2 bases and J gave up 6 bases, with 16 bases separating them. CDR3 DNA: TGCAGCGTTGAACCTACCCGGGTAGCGAATGGCTACACCTTC. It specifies CSVEPTRVANGYTF.

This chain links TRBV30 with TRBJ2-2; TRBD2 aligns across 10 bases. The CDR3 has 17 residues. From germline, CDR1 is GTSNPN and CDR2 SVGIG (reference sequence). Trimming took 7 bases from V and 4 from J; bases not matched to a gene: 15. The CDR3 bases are TGTGCCTTTTCGATTCGATTTAGCGGGAGGAGCACCGGGGAGCTGTTTTTT. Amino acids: CAFSIRFSGRSTGELFF.

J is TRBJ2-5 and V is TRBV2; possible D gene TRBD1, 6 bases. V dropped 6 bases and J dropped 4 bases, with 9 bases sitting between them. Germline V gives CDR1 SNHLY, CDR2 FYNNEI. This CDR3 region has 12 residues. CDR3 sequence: CASSRGRETQYF. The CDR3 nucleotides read TGTGCCAGCAGCAGGGGTAGAGAGACCCAGTACTTC.

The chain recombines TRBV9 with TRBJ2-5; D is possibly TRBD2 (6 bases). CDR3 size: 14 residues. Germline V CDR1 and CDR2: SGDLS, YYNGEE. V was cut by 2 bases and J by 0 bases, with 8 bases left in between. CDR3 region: CASSVRDYQETQYF. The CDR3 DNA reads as TGTGCCAGCAGCGTCCGGGACTACCAAGAGACCCAGTACTTC.

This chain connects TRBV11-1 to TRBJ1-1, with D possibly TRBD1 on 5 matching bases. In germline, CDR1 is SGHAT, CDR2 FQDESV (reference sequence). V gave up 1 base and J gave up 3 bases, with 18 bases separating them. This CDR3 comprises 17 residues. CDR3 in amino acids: CASSLETGKGEDTEAFF. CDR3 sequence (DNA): TGTGCCAGCAGCTTAGAAACAGGAAAAGGGGAGGACACTGAAGCTTTCTTT. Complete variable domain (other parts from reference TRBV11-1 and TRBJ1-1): EAEVAQSPRYKITEKSQAVAFWCDPISGHATLYWYRQILGQGPELLVQFQDESVVDDSQLPKDRFSAERLKGVDSTLKIQPAELGDSAMYLCASSLETGKGEDTEAFFGQGTRLTVV.

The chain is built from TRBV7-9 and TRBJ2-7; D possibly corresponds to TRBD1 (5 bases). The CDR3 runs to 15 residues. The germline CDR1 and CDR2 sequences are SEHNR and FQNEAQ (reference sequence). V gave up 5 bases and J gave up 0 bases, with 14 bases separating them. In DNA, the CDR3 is TGTGCCAGCAGCCGGTTGTCAGGGAACTCCTACGAGCAGTACTTC. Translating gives CASSRLSGNSYEQYF.

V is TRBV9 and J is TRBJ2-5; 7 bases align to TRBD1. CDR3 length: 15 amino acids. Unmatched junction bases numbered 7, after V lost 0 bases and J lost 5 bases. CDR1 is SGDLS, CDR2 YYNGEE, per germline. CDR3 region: CASSVDVGGGETQYF. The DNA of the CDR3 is TGTGCCAGCAGCGTAGATGTAGGGGGCGGGGAGACCCAGTACTTC.

The CDR3 nucleotides are TGTGCCAGCAGCCAAGGTAGCGGGAGCCTCGAGCAGTACTTC. Translating it yields CASSQGSGSLEQYF. The V and J genes are TRBV14 and TRBJ2-7; TRBD2 matches 9 bases. Trimming removed 1 base from V and 6 bases from J; junction bases left unmatched: 4. Germline values: CDR1 SGHDN, CDR2 FVKESK. The CDR3 has 14 residues.

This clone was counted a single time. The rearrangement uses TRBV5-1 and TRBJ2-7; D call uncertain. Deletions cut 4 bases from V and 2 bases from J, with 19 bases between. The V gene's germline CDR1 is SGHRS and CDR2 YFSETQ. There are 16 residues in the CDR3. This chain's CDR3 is CASSPLGGTSTYEQYF. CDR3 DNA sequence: TGCGCCAGCAGCCCCCTCGGCGGTACCTCGACCTACGAGCAGTACTTC.